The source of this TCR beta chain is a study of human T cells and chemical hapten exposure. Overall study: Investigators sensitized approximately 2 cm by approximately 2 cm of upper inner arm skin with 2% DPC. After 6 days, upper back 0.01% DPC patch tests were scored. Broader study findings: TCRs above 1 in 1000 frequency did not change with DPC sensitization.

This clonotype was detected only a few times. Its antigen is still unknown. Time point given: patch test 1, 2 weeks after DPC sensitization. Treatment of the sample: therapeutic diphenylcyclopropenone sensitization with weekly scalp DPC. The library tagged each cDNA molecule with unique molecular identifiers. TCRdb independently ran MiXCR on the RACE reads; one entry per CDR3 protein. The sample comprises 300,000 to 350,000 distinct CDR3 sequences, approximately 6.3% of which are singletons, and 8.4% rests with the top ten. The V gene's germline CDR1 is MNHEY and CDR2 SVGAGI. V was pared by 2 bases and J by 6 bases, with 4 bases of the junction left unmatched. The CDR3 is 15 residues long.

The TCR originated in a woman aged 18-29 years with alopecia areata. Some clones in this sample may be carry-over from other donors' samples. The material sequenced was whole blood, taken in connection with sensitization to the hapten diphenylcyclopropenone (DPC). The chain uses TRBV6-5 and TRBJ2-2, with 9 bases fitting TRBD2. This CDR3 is CASSYDLAGSGELFF. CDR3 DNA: TGTGCCAGCAGTTACGACCTAGCGGGGTCCGGGGAGCTGTTTTTT.